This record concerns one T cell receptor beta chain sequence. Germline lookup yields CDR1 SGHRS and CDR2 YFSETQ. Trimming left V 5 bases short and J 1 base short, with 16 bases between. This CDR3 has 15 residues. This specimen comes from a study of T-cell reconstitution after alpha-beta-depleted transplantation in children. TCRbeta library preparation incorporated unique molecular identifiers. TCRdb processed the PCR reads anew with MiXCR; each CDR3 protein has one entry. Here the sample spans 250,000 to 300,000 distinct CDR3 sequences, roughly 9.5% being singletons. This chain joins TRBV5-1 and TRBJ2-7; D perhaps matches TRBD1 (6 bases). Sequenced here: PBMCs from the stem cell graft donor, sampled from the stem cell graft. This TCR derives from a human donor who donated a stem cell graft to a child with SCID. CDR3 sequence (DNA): TGCGCCAGCAGTTCAACAGGGCTCAGGTCCTACGAGCAGTACTTC. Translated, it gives CASSSTGLRSYEQYF.